The rows below give T cell receptor beta chains drawn from one sample of a study of blood T cell repertoires in COVID-19. The method was immunoSEQ multiplex PCR; TCRdb's version includes in-frame clones alone and lacks a portion of them. The sample holds around 50,000 clones, more than 70% seen once. Sequenced input: peripheral blood. These receptor sequences come from a human donor in a cohort sampled during active COVID-19. Both conserved end residues are part of each CDR3. D genes are given only for firm matches. The listing skips clone size in some rows; elsewhere it reads once, few, many or a size class.

len	d_gene	v_gene	j_gene	abundance	CDR3aa	CDR3nt
16	TRBD2	TRBV27	TRBJ2-1	medium-sized	CASSTLSGRAFTEQFF	TGTGCCAGCAGTACCCTTAGCGGGAGGGCCTTTACTGAGCAGTTCTTC
14	NA	TRBV6-1	TRBJ1-1	NA	CASSEGQGNTEAFF	TGTGCCAGCAGTGAAGGTCAGGGGAACACTGAAGCTTTCTTT
14	NA	TRBV5-1	TRBJ2-1	NA	CASTPAVADNEQFF	TGCGCCAGCACCCCGGCAGTAGCTGACAATGAGCAGTTCTTC
14	NA	TRBV28	TRBJ2-1	NA	CASSSPGSSNEQFF	TGTGCCAGCAGTTCCCCGGGTTCCAGCAATGAGCAGTTCTTC
17	NA	TRBV7-6	TRBJ1-6	NA	CASSLGRGGSYNSPLHF	TGTGCCAGCAGCCTGGGGCGGGGAGGCTCCTATAATTCACCCCTCCACTTT
14	NA	TRBV10-3	TRBJ1-5	few	CAISERSGSQPQHF	TGTGCCATCAGTGAGAGGAGCGGGAGTCAGCCCCAGCATTTT
16	TRBD1	TRBV28	TRBJ1-2	once	CAVLSGGGYLNYGYTF	TGTGCCGTCCTGTCAGGGGGTGGTTATCTAAACTATGGCTACACCTTC
16	TRBD2	TRBV28	TRBJ2-1	once	CASSSSLAGSYNEQFF	TGTGCCAGCAGTTCGTCACTAGCGGGCTCCTACAATGAGCAGTTCTTC
14	TRBD1	TRBV2	TRBJ1-4	NA	CASSEEGQGARLFF	TGTGCCAGCAGTGAAGAGGGACAGGGGGCCAGACTGTTTTTT
17	NA	TRBV7-9	TRBJ1-5	NA	CASSLGAGAGSNQPQHF	TGTGCCAGCAGCTTAGGGGCGGGGGCTGGGAGCAATCAGCCCCAGCATTTT
16	NA	TRBV7-8	TRBJ1-4	NA	CASRPGWGGPWEKLFF	TGTGCCAGCAGGCCGGGTTGGGGCGGTCCTTGGGAAAAACTGTTTTTT
20	TRBD1	TRBV27	TRBJ2-2	NA	CASSVLGGIKGETNTGELFF	TGTGCCAGCAGCGTTTTAGGGGGCATAAAGGGGGAAACGAACACCGGGGAGCTGTTTTTT
16	NA	TRBV27	TRBJ2-5	NA	CASSLYPGAREETQYF	TGTGCCAGCAGTTTATACCCGGGAGCGAGGGAAGAGACCCAGTACTTC
21	TRBD2	TRBV6-6	TRBJ2-3	NA	CASSLPRVLAGGPRGTDTQYF	TGTGCCAGCAGCCTACCCCGGGTGTTAGCGGGGGGGCCTCGGGGCACAGATACGCAGTATTTT
14	TRBD1	TRBV5-1	TRBJ2-7	NA	CASSTGTGGREQYF	TGCGCCAGCAGCACCGGGACAGGGGGCAGGGAGCAGTACTTC
15	NA	TRBV7-8	TRBJ2-2	NA	CASSLGGAGTGELFF	TGTGCCAGCAGCTTGGGCGGTGCGGGCACCGGGGAGCTGTTTTTT
15	NA	TRBV19	TRBJ1-2	NA	CASSIAADTDYGYTF	TGTGCCAGTAGTATCGCCGCCGACACCGACTATGGCTACACCTTC
15	NA	TRBV7-6	TRBJ2-7	NA	CASSEETTPSYEQYF	TGTGCCAGCAGCGAGGAGACTACCCCCTCCTACGAGCAGTACTTC
17	TRBD1	TRBV7-8	TRBJ2-1	NA	CASSFREVGQGYNEQFF	TGTGCCAGCAGCTTTAGGGAGGTGGGACAGGGGTACAATGAGCAGTTCTTC
14	TRBD2	TRBV9	TRBJ2-7	NA	CASSAGTSLHEQYF	TGTGCCAGCAGCGCCGGGACTAGCTTGCACGAGCAGTACTTC
13	NA	TRBV3-1/TRBV3-2	TRBJ2-2	NA	CASRTTGTGELFF	TGTGCCAGCAGAACTACAGGGACCGGGGAGCTGTTTTTT
13	TRBD1	TRBV2	TRBJ1-5	NA	CASDGQGYQPQHF	TGTGCCAGCGACGGACAGGGTTATCAGCCCCAGCATTTT
13	NA	TRBV7-9	TRBJ2-1	NA	CASSSTGRNEQFF	TGTGCCAGCAGCTCGACAGGTCGCAATGAGCAGTTCTTC
13	TRBD1	TRBV2	TRBJ1-1	NA	CARNRGPNTEAFF	TGTGCCAGGAACAGGGGACCGAACACTGAAGCTTTCTTT
17	TRBD2	TRBV28	TRBJ2-3	NA	CASSYLQLAGRTDTQYF	TGTGCCAGCAGTTACCTCCAACTAGCGGGGCGCACAGATACGCAGTATTTT
14	NA	TRBV28	TRBJ2-2	NA	CASNGGLNTGELFF	TGTGCCAGCAACGGCGGGTTGAACACCGGGGAGCTGTTTTTT
15	NA	TRBV7-8	TRBJ1-5	NA	CASSREGRGYQPQHF	TGTGCCAGCAGCCGAGAGGGTAGGGGCTATCAGCCCCAGCATTTT
18	TRBD2	TRBV4-3	TRBJ2-7	NA	CASSQEAYGLAGTYEQYF	TGCGCCAGCAGCCAAGAGGCGTACGGACTAGCGGGGACCTACGAGCAGTACTTC
14	NA	TRBV19	TRBJ1-1	few	CASSRYTENTEAFF	TGTGCCAGTAGTAGGTACACAGAGAACACTGAAGCTTTCTTT
11	NA	TRBV20-1	TRBJ2-7	few	CSARPSYEQYF	TGCAGTGCTAGACCTTCCTACGAGCAGTACTTC
17	NA	TRBV6-2/TRBV6-3	TRBJ1-5	NA	CASSSSDRGYSNQPQHF	NA
15	NA	TRBV11-2	TRBJ2-2	NA	CASSSLQGNTGELFF	TGTGCCAGCAGCTCACTACAGGGAAACACCGGGGAGCTGTTTTTT
14	TRBD1	TRBV7-4	TRBJ1-5	NA	CASSLWRGLQPQHF	TGTGCCAGCAGCTTATGGAGGGGGCTTCAGCCCCAGCATTTT
15	NA	TRBV5-5	TRBJ1-3	NA	CASSPWALSGNTIYF	TGTGCCAGCAGCCCCTGGGCCCTCTCTGGAAACACCATATATTTT
15	NA	TRBV7-9	TRBJ2-2	NA	CASSPQGRGTGELFF	TGTGCCAGCAGCCCTCAGGGGAGAGGCACCGGGGAGCTGTTTTTT
14	NA	TRBV6-1	TRBJ1-1	NA	CASSERGLSTEAFF	TGTGCCAGCAGTGAACGTGGGCTAAGCACTGAAGCTTTCTTT
14	TRBD2	TRBV6-2/TRBV6-3	TRBJ2-2	NA	CASSYIAGGPELFF	TGTGCCAGCAGTTACATAGCGGGAGGGCCGGAGCTGTTTTTT
13	NA	TRBV19	TRBJ2-2	NA	CASSIAITGELFF	TGTGCCAGTAGTATAGCTATCACCGGGGAGCTGTTTTTT
14	TRBD1	TRBV6-6	TRBJ2-1	NA	CASIRGQGGYEQFF	TGTGCCAGCATTAGGGGACAGGGGGGATATGAGCAGTTCTTC
16	TRBD1	TRBV28	TRBJ1-1	NA	CASSQGQGSMNTEAFF	TGTGCCAGCAGTCAAGGACAGGGGTCCATGAACACTGAAGCTTTCTTT
17	TRBD2	TRBV4-3	TRBJ2-7	once	CASSQGLSGDDSYEQYF	TGCGCCAGCAGCCAAGGTCTTAGCGGGGACGACTCCTACGAGCAGTACTTC
12	TRBD1	TRBV7-9	TRBJ2-1	NA	CAERQGNDEQFF	TGTGCCGAGCGACAGGGGAACGATGAGCAGTTCTTC
10	NA	TRBV7-9	TRBJ2-3	NA	CASSFNTQYF	TGTGCCAGCAGCTTCAATACGCAGTATTTT
14	NA	TRBV11-3	TRBJ2-2	NA	CASSFGPVSGELFF	TGTGCCAGCAGCTTTGGCCCCGTGTCCGGGGAGCTGTTTTTT
17	TRBD1	TRBV6-2/TRBV6-3	TRBJ2-6	NA	CASSPRDRGLGANVLTF	TGTGCCAGCAGTCCCCGGGACAGGGGGCTTGGGGCCAACGTCCTGACTTTC
15	NA	TRBV9	TRBJ2-7	NA	CASSDGSRVGSEQYF	TGTGCCAGCAGCGACGGGAGCAGGGTAGGTAGCGAGCAGTACTTC
16	TRBD2	TRBV5-5	TRBJ2-3	NA	CASSPFAGGRTDTQYF	TGTGCCAGCAGCCCCTTTGCGGGGGGGCGCACAGATACGCAGTATTTT
16	NA	TRBV21-1	TRBJ1-1	once	CASSTPGQGHRTKAFF	TGTGCCAGCAGCACCCCGGGACAGGGGCACAGAACAAAAGCTTTCTTT
14	TRBD2	TRBV29-1	TRBJ2-5	once	CSVSIGGGWETQYF	TGCAGCGTATCGATCGGGGGAGGGTGGGAGACCCAGTACTTC
15	NA	TRBV4-1	TRBJ1-1	NA	CASSAIRVVGTEAFF	TGCGCCAGCAGCGCGATCAGGGTCGTCGGGACTGAAGCTTTCTTT
16	NA	TRBV19	TRBJ2-5	NA	CASSIRSGLRGETQYF	TGTGCCAGTAGTATCCGTAGTGGACTGCGTGGAGAGACCCAGTACTTC
15	NA	TRBV28	TRBJ1-5	few	CASSFWGRTNQPQHF	TGTGCCAGCAGTTTTTGGGGCAGAACCAATCAGCCCCAGCATTTT
14	NA	TRBV7-9	TRBJ2-7	once	CASSSRGGSYEQYF	TGTGCCAGCAGTTCTAGGGGGGGCTCCTACGAGCAGTACTTC
13	NA	TRBV7-6	TRBJ1-1	NA	CASSLNRNTEAFF	TGTGCCAGCAGCCTCAATAGGAACACTGAAGCTTTCTTT